The source of this T cell receptor beta chain is a study of T cell clones after liver transplantation. Trimming took 2 bases from V and 5 from J, leaving 9 bases between them. The CDR3 contains 13 residues. Germline CDR1 GTSNPN, CDR2 SVGIG (reference sequence). The method was immunoSEQ multiplex PCR; TCRdb's version includes in-frame clones alone and lacks a portion of them. This table has approximately 100,000 clones, more than 75% appearing once. The input for sequencing was CD4+ T cells from blood, taken before liver transplant. This receptor was identified in a human donor who received a liver transplant. The V and J genes are TRBV30 and TRBJ2-2; possible D gene TRBD2, 5 bases. The CDR3 region is CAWSPSGTGELFF. The CDR3 DNA follows: TGTGCCTGGAGTCCCTCGGGGACCGGGGAGCTGTTTTTT.